Presented here are 17 T cell receptor beta chains from one specimen sequenced in a study of cytomegalovirus exposure and HLA in healthy donors. 13 Jbeta primers and 60 Vbeta primers were used for the PCR. The repertoire was sequenced with immunoSEQ multiplex PCR; TCRdb's copy has only in-frame clones and lacks some. Of about 150,000 clones listed, around 63% are singletons. The sequenced material came from PBMCs. The receptor set was obtained from a human donor in good health.

This clone came up a few times. The CDR3 reads CASNRDRSNYGYTF. The CDR3 DNA is TGTGCCAGCAATAGGGACAGATCTAACTATGGCTACACCTTC. V gene TRBV6-1 combines with J gene TRBJ1-2, with 7 bases lining up with TRBD1. J lost 0 bases, V lost 7 bases, and 5 bases had no gene match. The CDR3 extends over 14 amino acids. The germline V gene has CDR1 MNHNS and CDR2 SASEGT.

The J gene is TRBJ1-3, the V gene TRBV13, with 7 nucleotides matching TRBD1. With V trimmed by 5 bases and J by 3 bases, 7 bases remained unmatched. Germline V gene data show CDR1 as PRHDT and CDR2 as FYEKMQ (reference sequence). There are 15 residues in the CDR3. CDR3 region: CASSDGTAVGNTIYF. The CDR3 DNA sequence: TGTGCCAGCAGCGATGGGACAGCAGTTGGAAACACCATATATTTT. Combining the CDR3 with reference TRBV13 and TRBJ1-3 gives the whole variable domain AAGVIQSPRHLIKEKRETATLKCYPIPRHDTVYWYQQGPGQDPQFLISFYEKMQSDKGSIPDRFSAQQFSDYHSELNMSSLELGDSALYFCASSDGTAVGNTIYFGEGSWLTVV.

This chain links TRBV7-2 with TRBJ1-3, with 8 bases fitting TRBD1. This CDR3 contains 15 residues. V lost 5 bases to trimming and J lost 4 bases; unmatched junction nucleotides: 7. Germline CDR1 is SGHTA and CDR2 is FQGNSA. DNA for the CDR3: TGTGCCAGCAGCCCCGACAGGGGACAGGGAAACACCATATATTTT. It encodes CASSPDRGQGNTIYF.

This clone appeared once. The V call is TRBV11-2, the J call TRBJ2-3; 7 nucleotides align to TRBD1. CDR1 is SGHAT and CDR2 is FQNNGV in the germline V gene. The CDR3 is 16 amino acids. V shed 2 bases and J 1 base; nucleotides not matched to a gene: 6. Here the CDR3 DNA reads TGTGCCAGCAGCTTAACGCTCGGACAGGGCACAGATACGCAGTATTTT. This sequence encodes CASSLTLGQGTDTQYF.

The CDR3 spells CASSLGGRRGQPQHF. The DNA for the CDR3 is TGTGCCAGCAGCTTGGGCGGTCGGCGGGGTCAGCCCCAGCATTTT. The chain couples TRBV7-9 to TRBJ1-5; D is unresolved. This CDR3 comprises 15 residues. The V gene's germline CDR1 is SEHNR and CDR2 FQNEAQ (reference sequence). Trimming removed 3 bases from V and 6 bases from J, with 15 bases in between.

The V call is TRBV18, the J call TRBJ2-7; 10 bases are a match to TRBD1. J lost 5 bases, V lost 3 bases, and 4 bases had no gene match. CDR3 length equals 14 residues. CDR1 is KGHSH and CDR2 is LQKENI in the germline V gene. Here the CDR3 DNA reads TGTGCCAGCTCACCCGCGGGACAGGGGAACGAGCAGTACTTC. As protein: CASSPAGQGNEQYF.

The rearrangement links TRBV7-2 to TRBJ1-5, with D perhaps TRBD1 (6 bases). Between the trimmed V and J ends, which lost 8 bases and 2 bases, there was a span of 16 bases. Germline V gives CDR1 SGHTA, CDR2 FQGNSA. The CDR3 totals 15 residues. DNA for the CDR3: TGTGCCAGCGGTAACAGGGTTATTGGCAATCAGCCCCAGCATTTT. It specifies CASGNRVIGNQPQHF.

J is TRBJ2-1 and V is TRBV19, with TRBD1 as a possible D gene (6 bases). The germline CDR1 and CDR2 sequences are LNHDA and SQIVND (reference sequence). The CDR3 has 14 residues. The V end lost 6 bases, the J end lost 12 bases, and 21 bases lay between the germline ends. CDR3 coding DNA: TGTGCCAGTAGACCCTCAGGGGCCCTCTTTGGGCAGTTCTTC. Amino acids: CASRPSGALFGQFF.

The chain uses TRBV2 and TRBJ2-3, with 11 bases aligning to TRBD2. This CDR3 is 14 amino acids long. Germline CDR1 SNHLY, CDR2 FYNNEI. Germline trimming cut 7 bases from V and 4 bases from J; bases unmatched to any gene: 4. The CDR3 here is CASNSGRASDTQYF. The CDR3 region has the DNA TGTGCCAGCAATAGCGGGAGGGCGTCAGATACGCAGTATTTT.

The chain is built from TRBV7-2 and TRBJ1-3; 10 positions match TRBD1. The germline gives CDR1 SGHTA, CDR2 FQGNSA. CDR3 length: 18 amino acids. V shed 3 bases, J shed 1 base, and the junction held 9 bases outside the gene matches. The CDR3 here is CASSFRQGALGSGNTIYF. The CDR3 DNA sequence: TGTGCCAGCAGCTTCCGACAGGGGGCTCTGGGATCTGGAAACACCATATATTTT.

In DNA, the CDR3 is TGTGCCAGCAGCTTAGCCGCGGGTAGAGGTTCCGGCTACACCTTC. As protein: CASSLAAGRGSGYTF. The V gene is TRBV11-2, the J gene TRBJ1-2; D remains ambiguous. Looked up from germline, CDR1 is SGHAT and CDR2 is FQNNGV. The CDR3 contains 15 residues. Trimming took 1 base from V and 8 from J, leaving 17 bases between them.

This CDR3 is CASSPIRTGQETQYF. CDR3 sequence (DNA): TGTGCCAGCTCACCAATTAGGACAGGCCAAGAGACCCAGTACTTC. The chain employs TRBV18 and TRBJ2-5; TRBD1 aligns across 7 bases. This CDR3 comprises 15 residues. With 2 bases clipped from V and 1 base from J, the junction kept 4 bases outside the gene matches. Germline CDR1 KGHSH, CDR2 LQKENI.

In this sample, this clone turned up a few times. J is TRBJ2-7 and V is TRBV5-1; 8 bases agree with TRBD1. V shed 4 bases and J 2 bases; nucleotides not matched to a gene: 8. There are 15 residues in the CDR3. The germline V gene has CDR1 SGHRS and CDR2 YFSETQ. Here the CDR3 DNA reads TGCGCCAGCAGCAACTACAGGGGGTCCCCCTACGAGCAGTACTTC. Protein product: CASSNYRGSPYEQYF. Together with reference TRBV5-1 and TRBJ2-7, the CDR3 gives the full variable domain: KAGVTQTPRYLIKTRGQQVTLSCSPISGHRSVSWYQQTPGQGLQFLFEYFSETQRNKGNFPGRFSGRQFSNSRSEMNVSTLELGDSALYLCASSNYRGSPYEQYFGPGTRLTVT.

The chain has TRBV18 and TRBJ2-5; no clear D. CDR1 and CDR2 (germline): KGHSH, LQKENI. Trimming cost V 3 bases and J 2 bases, with 7 bases left between them. The CDR3 is 13 residues long. The CDR3 loop reads CASSPTIQETQYF. DNA for the CDR3: TGTGCCAGCTCACCGACAATTCAAGAGACCCAGTACTTC.

Comment on this clone: A read error may account for a junction end that differs from germline. V gene TRBV29-1 combines with J gene TRBJ2-5; TRBD2 matches at 12 bases. The J call may be incorrect, as the DNA end agrees better with TRBJ2-7. Germline loops: CDR1 SQVTM, CDR2 ANQGSEA. This CDR3 has 15 amino acids. CDR3 nucleotides: TGCAGCGCTGAAGTCCTAGCGGGAGGGATCTACGAGCAGTACTTC. It encodes CSAEVLAGGIYEQYF.

This chain connects TRBV18 to TRBJ1-5; perhaps TRBD1 as D (6 bases). Trimming took off 6 bases at V and 6 bases at J, with 18 bases between the two ends. The CDR3 is 15 residues long. Germline CDR1 reads KGHSH; CDR2 reads LQKENI. Here the CDR3 reads CASSPDSFGGQPQHF. The DNA of the CDR3 is TGTGCCAGCTCCCCGGACAGCTTTGGGGGTCAGCCCCAGCATTTT.

The CDR3 DNA follows: TGCGCCAGCAGCTTCACTAGCGGAGACACAGATACGCAGTATTTT. Translated: CASSFTSGDTDTQYF. This chain joins TRBV5-1 and TRBJ2-3; 8 bases match TRBD2. The germline gives CDR1 SGHRS, CDR2 YFSETQ. The CDR3 consists of 15 residues. Unmatched junction bases numbered 4, after V lost 2 bases and J lost 2 bases.